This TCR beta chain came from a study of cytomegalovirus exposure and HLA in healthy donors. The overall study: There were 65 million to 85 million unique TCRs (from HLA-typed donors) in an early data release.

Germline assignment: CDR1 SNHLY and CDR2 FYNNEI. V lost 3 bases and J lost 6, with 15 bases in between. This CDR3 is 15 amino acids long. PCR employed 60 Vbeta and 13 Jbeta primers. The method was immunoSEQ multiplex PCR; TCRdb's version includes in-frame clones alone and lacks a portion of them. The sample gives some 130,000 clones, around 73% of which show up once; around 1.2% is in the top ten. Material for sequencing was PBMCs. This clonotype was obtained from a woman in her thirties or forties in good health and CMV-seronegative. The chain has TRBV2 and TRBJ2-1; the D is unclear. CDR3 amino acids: CASSDAAVPSNEQFF. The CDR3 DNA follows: TGTGCCAGCAGTGACGCTGCGGTGCCTAGCAATGAGCAGTTCTTC.